The TCR beta chain described here comes from a study of memory CD4+ T cells and cytomegalovirus serostatus. Study results and caveats: A US-trained random forest predicted CMV serostatus with median AUC about 0.92.

As concerns this clone: Its antigen is undetermined.

The method was immunoSEQ multiplex PCR; TCRdb's version includes in-frame clones alone and lacks a portion of them. The sample has 35,000 to 50,000 clones, 76% seen once; the top ten hold roughly 6.7%. Single viable CD3+CD4+CD8-CD45RO+ cells were sorted as the memory CD4+ T cells. Positive selection with CD4 microbeads enriched total CD4+ T cells. Trimming left V 0 bases short and J 1 base short, with 13 bases between. Germline CDR1 reads SGDLS; CDR2 reads YYNGEE. This CDR3 region has 16 residues. The sequence derives from an adult in good health and CMV-seronegative. This chain connects TRBV9 to TRBJ1-1; D unresolved. The sample consisted of memory CD4+ T cells from blood. DNA for the CDR3: TGTGCCAGCAGCGTAGAGGCAGTCATTAAGAACACTGAAGCTTTCTTT. Protein sequence: CASSVEAVIKNTEAFF.